This T cell receptor beta chain was recovered during a study of identical twins. TCRdb reanalysed the 5' RACE reads using MiXCR and keeps one entry per CDR3 protein. The table shows some 210,000 distinct CDR3 sequences, with approximately 15% occurring only once. This CDR3 is built from 16 residues. Germline V CDR1 and CDR2: DFQATT, SNEGSKA (reference sequence). V dropped 6 bases and J dropped 2; count of bases not matched to a gene: 11. This clonotype appeared a few times. The data were also submitted as part of a second study, on T cells expressing NK-cell markers.

The chain has TRBV20-1 and TRBJ2-5; 11 bases line up with TRBD2. Sample: CD8+ T cells sorted from blood. This clonotype was obtained from a young woman in good health. In nucleotides, the CDR3 is TGCAGTGCCGACACCGGACTAGCGGGCGGACAAGAGACCCAGTACTTC. It specifies CSADTGLAGGQETQYF.